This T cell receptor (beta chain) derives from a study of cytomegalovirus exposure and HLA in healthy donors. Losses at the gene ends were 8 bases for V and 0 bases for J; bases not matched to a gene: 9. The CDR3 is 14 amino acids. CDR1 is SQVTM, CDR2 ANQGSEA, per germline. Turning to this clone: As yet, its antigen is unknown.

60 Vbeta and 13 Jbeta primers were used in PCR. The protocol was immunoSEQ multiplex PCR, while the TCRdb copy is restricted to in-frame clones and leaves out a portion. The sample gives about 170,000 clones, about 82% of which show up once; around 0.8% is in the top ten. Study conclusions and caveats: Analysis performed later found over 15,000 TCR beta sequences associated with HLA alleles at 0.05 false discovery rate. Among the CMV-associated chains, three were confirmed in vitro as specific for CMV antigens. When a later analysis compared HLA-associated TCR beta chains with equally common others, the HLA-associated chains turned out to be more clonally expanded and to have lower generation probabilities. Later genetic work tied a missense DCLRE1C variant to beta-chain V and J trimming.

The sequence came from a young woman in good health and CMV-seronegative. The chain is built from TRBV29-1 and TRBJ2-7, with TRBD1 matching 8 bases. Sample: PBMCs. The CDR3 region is CSIKSTGGSYEQYF. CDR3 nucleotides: TGCAGCATAAAGTCTACAGGGGGCTCCTACGAGCAGTACTTC.